These 20 T cell receptor beta chains were all obtained from the same sample, sequenced in a study of blood T cell repertoires in COVID-19. Sequenced by immunoSEQ multiplex PCR; TCRdb stores in-frame clones only, minus some. There are fewer than 85,000 clones in the sample; 88% occur only once, and 9.1% lies in the top ten. Sequencing was done on a sample of peripheral blood. The receptors here all came from a human donor in a cohort sampled during active COVID-19.

The rearrangement joins TRBV7-6 to TRBJ1-3; 9 nucleotides agree with TRBD1. Germline CDR1 is SGHVS and CDR2 is FNYEAQ. V trimming: 5 bases; J trimming: 4 bases; junction bases outside the gene matches: 15. The CDR3 spans 18 residues. The CDR3 sequence: CASSKGQGMVSPGNTIYF. In DNA form, the CDR3 reads TGTGCCAGCAGCAAAGGACAGGGGATGGTTTCTCCGGGAAACACCATATATTTT.

This chain links TRBV28 with TRBJ1-2; D is perhaps TRBD1 (6 bases). The CDR3 has 15 residues. The V end lost 7 bases, the J end lost 7 bases, and 22 bases lay between the germline ends. Germline V lookup: CDR1 MDHEN, CDR2 SYDVKM. CDR3 amino acids: CASTNNLGGAGGYTF. Here the CDR3 DNA reads TGTGCCAGCACCAACAACTTGGGGGGGGCGGGTGGCTACACCTTC.

The chain carries TRBV5-6 and TRBJ2-1; the D gene is possibly TRBD2 (6 bases). The V gene lost 4 bases and the J gene lost 4 bases, with 21 bases spanning the gap. The CDR3 has 17 residues. Germline loops: CDR1 SGHDT, CDR2 YYEEEE. The CDR3 DNA is TGTGCCAGCAGCCCCAGTTTCGGGAGTGTCGCTTACAATGAGCAGTTCTTC. This translates into CASSPSFGSVAYNEQFF.

The chain joins TRBV19 to TRBJ2-7, with a tentative D call TRBD1 (6 bases). The CDR3 is 14 amino acids. Trimming cost V 6 bases and J 0 bases, with 12 bases left between them. Germline CDR1 reads LNHDA; CDR2 reads SQIVND (reference sequence). CDR3 in amino acids: CASRKTGNSYEQYF. DNA for the CDR3: TGTGCCAGTAGGAAAACAGGGAACTCCTACGAGCAGTACTTC.

This clone was detected only once. The chain joins TRBV4-1 to TRBJ1-5; 8 bases fit TRBD1. J was trimmed by 4 bases and V by 4 bases; bases with no gene match: 9. This CDR3 comprises 16 residues. The germline V gene has CDR1 MGHRA and CDR2 YSYEKL. In nucleotides, the CDR3 is TGCGCCAGCAGCCCCGAGCCGGGACAGGCGAATCAGCCCCAGCATTTT. Its translation is CASSPEPGQANQPQHF.

The chain couples TRBV5-1 to TRBJ2-5, with D possibly matching TRBD1 (6 bases). V lost 4 bases to trimming and J lost 0 bases, with 13 bases between them. The CDR3 contains 15 residues. CDR1 and CDR2 from the germline V gene are SGHRS and YFSETQ. The CDR3 sequence is CASSTVTGYQETQYF. DNA of the CDR3: TGCGCCAGCAGCACGGTTACAGGGTACCAAGAGACCCAGTACTTC.

The CDR3 DNA is TGTGCCAGCAGCTCCCCCGGGGGATACAATGAGCAGTTCTTC. Translated: CASSSPGGYNEQFF. The chain couples TRBV7-8 to TRBJ2-1; TRBD2 is a possible D gene (6 bases). CDR1 is SGHVS, CDR2 FQNEAQ, per germline. CDR3 length equals 14 residues. The V gene lost 4 bases and the J gene lost 4 bases, with 11 bases spanning the gap.

This chain links TRBV3-1 (or the pseudogene TRBV3-2) with TRBJ2-3, with D tentatively TRBD1 (6 bases). The CDR3 loop spans 15 amino acids. Germline V gene lookup returns CDR1 LGHDT and CDR2 YNNKEL (reference sequence). The ends were cut back, 5 bases at V and 6 bases at J, with 18 bases in the middle. CDR3 in DNA: TGTGCCAGCAGCAAAATGTCCAGGGGAGTGGATACGCAGTATTTT. It is translated as CASSKMSRGVDTQYF.

The chain employs TRBV6-2 or TRBV6-3 and TRBJ2-1; TRBD2 aligns across 12 bases. The junction had 10 bases not matched to a gene; V was cut back by 5 bases and J by 8 bases. Germline CDR1 MNHEY, CDR2 SVGEGT. The CDR3 spans 16 residues. The CDR3 loop is CASSPRLAGVRDEQFF. CDR3 coding DNA: TGTGCCAGCAGTCCCAGACTAGCGGGAGTGCGTGATGAGCAGTTCTTC.

This clone was counted only a few times. The rearrangement links TRBV7-9 to TRBJ1-4, with 9 bases that match TRBD1. In germline, CDR1 is SEHNR, CDR2 FQNEAQ (reference sequence). This CDR3 has 14 residues. Unmatched junction bases numbered 3, after V lost 3 bases and J lost 7 bases. CDR3 loop: CASSFGQGREKLFF. The DNA for the CDR3 is TGTGCCAGCAGCTTCGGACAGGGGCGTGAAAAACTGTTTTTT. The full variable domain, in which reference TRBV7-9 and TRBJ1-4 provide the parts outside the CDR3, is DTGVSQNPRHKITKRGQNVTFRCDPISEHNRLYWYRQTLGQGPEFLTYFQNEAQLEKSRLLSDRFSAERPKGSFSTLEIQRTEQGDSAMYLCASSFGQGREKLFFGSGTQLSVL.

This clone was counted only a few times. The CDR3 DNA follows: TGTGCCAGCAGTGTGACAGGGCTAAGCAATCAGCCCCAGCATTTT. Its translation: CASSVTGLSNQPQHF. This sequence joins TRBV27 and TRBJ1-5, with 7 nucleotides matching TRBD1. Unmatched junction bases numbered 5, after V lost 5 bases and J lost 1 base. This CDR3 comprises 15 residues. The germline CDR1 and CDR2 sequences are MNHEY and SMNVEV (reference sequence).

The J gene is TRBJ1-2, the V gene TRBV3-1 (or the pseudogene TRBV3-2), with TRBD1 identical over 7 bases. Unmatched junction bases numbered 9, after V lost 1 base and J lost 4 bases. Germline V lookup: CDR1 LGHDT, CDR2 YNNKEL (reference sequence). CDR3 length: 16 amino acids. CDR3 protein: CASSQGTGAAIYGYTF. CDR3 in DNA: TGTGCCAGCAGCCAAGGGACAGGAGCTGCCATCTATGGCTACACCTTC.

A few counts support this clone. The rearrangement links TRBV19 to TRBJ1-5, with TRBD1 matching 9 bases. Germline V gene sequence: CDR1 LNHDA, CDR2 SQIVND (reference sequence). This CDR3 has 13 residues. V shed 8 bases, J shed 4 bases, and the junction held 3 bases outside the gene matches. The CDR3 loop reads CASGQGMNQPQHF. Written as DNA, the CDR3 is TGTGCCAGTGGACAGGGGATGAATCAGCCCCAGCATTTT.

The J gene is TRBJ1-1, the V gene TRBV6-6; D not certain. Germline CDR1 reads MNHNY; CDR2 reads SVGAGI (reference sequence). V was clipped by 8 bases and J by 3 bases, with 4 bases between them. CDR3 length: 10 amino acids. CDR3 sequence reads: CASADTEAFF. The CDR3 bases are TGTGCCAGCGCGGACACTGAAGCTTTCTTT.

The rearrangement uses TRBV5-4 and TRBJ2-7; 9 bases line up with TRBD1. The ends lost 5 bases at V and 3 bases at J; junction bases unmatched: 3. CDR1 and CDR2 from the germline V gene are SGHNT and YYREEE (reference sequence). The CDR3 covers 13 residues. The CDR3 sequence: CASRRDRVYEQYF. The CDR3 DNA sequence: TGTGCCAGCAGAAGGGACAGGGTCTACGAGCAGTACTTC.

The V and J genes are TRBV19 and TRBJ2-1; D perhaps matches TRBD2 (5 bases). This CDR3 has 17 residues. The germline V gene has CDR1 LNHDA and CDR2 SQIVND (reference sequence). Trimming took 6 bases from V and 1 from J, leaving 19 bases between them. DNA of the CDR3: TGTGCCAGTAGCCCGGCGGGCTCCATGGGATCCTACAATGAGCAGTTCTTC. It specifies CASSPAGSMGSYNEQFF.

This chain uses TRBV28 with TRBJ1-3, with 9 bases fitting TRBD1. Germline trimming cut 4 bases from V and 3 bases from J; bases unmatched to any gene: 1. Germline V lookup: CDR1 MDHEN, CDR2 SYDVKM. There are 14 residues in the CDR3. The CDR3 is CASSSGQGGNTIYF. In DNA form, the CDR3 reads TGTGCCAGCAGTTCGGGACAGGGTGGAAACACCATATATTTT.

The J gene is TRBJ2-3, the V gene TRBV28; D is possibly TRBD2 (6 bases). Trimming left V 5 bases short and J 5 bases short, with 20 bases between. The germline V gene has CDR1 MDHEN and CDR2 SYDVKM. This CDR3 comprises 16 residues. The CDR3 DNA reads TGTGCCAGCAGTCACCTCGCGGGATACTTGGGAGATACGCAGTATTTT. Amino acids: CASSHLAGYLGDTQYF.

The rearrangement joins TRBV7-3 to TRBJ2-2; the D gene is possibly TRBD1 (5 bases). This CDR3 region has 13 residues. V dropped 5 bases and J dropped 6 bases, with 10 bases sitting between them. Per germline, CDR1 SGHTA and CDR2 FQGTGA. CDR3 DNA: TGTGCCAGCAGCCGTGACAGCTCCGGGGAGCTGTTTTTT. It encodes CASSRDSSGELFF.

The rearrangement joins TRBV3-1 (or the pseudogene TRBV3-2) to TRBJ2-1; 12 nucleotides agree with TRBD1. The germline CDR1 and CDR2 sequences are LGHDT and YNNKEL (reference sequence). V lost 5 bases to trimming and J lost 8 bases; unmatched junction nucleotides: 4. The CDR3 extends over 14 amino acids. In nucleotides, the CDR3 is TGTGCCAGCAGCAAGGGACAGGGGGCGGATGAGCAGTTCTTC. Translation gives CASSKGQGADEQFF.